This T cell receptor beta chain was recovered during a study of cytomegalovirus exposure and HLA in healthy donors. Study findings and constraints: Testing in vitro showed a few CMV-associated chains specific for CMV antigens. Associated with cytomegalovirus, according to the listing, were 150 to 200 TCR beta chains.

The V gene's germline CDR1 is MDHEN and CDR2 SYDVKM. V dropped 5 bases and J dropped 8; count of bases not matched to a gene: 9. The CDR3 is made up of 14 amino acids. TCRdb keeps only in-frame clones here, not all; method: immunoSEQ multiplex PCR. The repertoire has some 340,000 clones, roughly nine tenths of them found once; the top ten carry over 1%. About this clone: Its antigen is as yet unknown.

These donors were members of the roughly 110-subject validation cohort, a group separate from the approximately 670-subject first cohort. Input material: PBMCs. This sequence joins TRBV28 and TRBJ1-1; 9 bases are shared with TRBD1. The TCR sequence derives from a woman in her twenties or thirties in good health and CMV-seropositive. In nucleotides, the CDR3 is TGTGCCAGCAGTATTCACCCGGGACAGGGCGAAGCTTTCTTT. Protein: CASSIHPGQGEAFF.